The sequence of this TCR beta chain was determined in a study of CD8 T cells in Susac syndrome. Regarding this clonotype: Its antigen is unidentified.

RNA totalling about 0.5 to 1 ug underwent reverse transcription with random hexamers. TCR beta CDR3 was amplified by immunoSEQ multiplex PCR. This amplification extended across 54 Vbeta and 13 Jbeta segments. TCRdb re-called the immunoSEQ multiplex PCR reads with MiXCR, one entry per CDR3 protein. The table has just over 150,000 distinct CDR3 sequences, roughly 95% seen once. Study-wide points: The CD4+ T cell repertoires in Susac syndrome were not clonally expanded.

Germline CDR1 and CDR2: SNHLY and FYNNEI. The CDR3 runs 13 residues. V lost 5 bases and J lost 2, with 9 bases in between. This receptor was identified in a human donor with Susac syndrome. The specimen sequenced was CD4+ T cells from PBMCs. This rearrangement joins TRBV2 to TRBJ2-5; D is unclear. CDR3 DNA: TGTGCCAGCAGTAGACACCTGCAAGAGACCCAGTACTTC. Protein sequence: CASSRHLQETQYF.